This passage covers 7 T cell receptor beta chains from one sample sequenced in a study of regulatory T cells in long-lasting Graves disease (dated by TCRdb to the early 2020s). Receptors were amplified or captured by multiplex PCR. Sequenced on an Illumina HiSeq 4000. To build TCR beta libraries, CDR3 regions were amplified by Arm-PCR using iRepertoire HTBI primers. The public sequencing data were trimmed at Q25 with fastp and processed into clonotypes with MiXCR by TCRdb, which kept only in-frame beta chains. Here each entry gathers all rows of one CDR3 protein and keeps the most common genes and DNA. In all, the sample holds 400,000 to 500,000 distinct CDR3 sequences, and 20% to 25% of those were seen once. About 7% of the sample comes from the top ten. In light of the paper, this sample's time point label describes: persistent/refractory GD, antithyroid drugs over 5 years with positive TRAb. For both TCR sequencing and RNA sequencing, RNA was extracted from PBMCs using TRIzol.

Material: peripheral blood mononuclear cells (PBMCs), obtained when the disease was refractory, from a patient treated with antithyroid drugs. The source of these receptors is a female donor with Graves disease.

This clonotype was recorded many times. V and J are TRBV24-1 and TRBJ2-2; D remains ambiguous. This CDR3 comprises 14 residues. Germline V CDR1 and CDR2: KGHDR, SFDVKD. Trimming left V 4 bases short and J 6 bases short, with 11 bases between. The DNA of the CDR3 is TGTGCCACCAGTGACCGGAACCGTGCCGGGGAGCTGTTTTTT. It encodes CATSDRNRAGELFF.

Of note for this clonotype: Being one base from a much bigger clone, this may be a read error. The chain employs TRBV10-3 and TRBJ2-2, with 7 bases fitting TRBD1. This CDR3 is 16 amino acids long. Germline assignment: CDR1 ENHRY and CDR2 SYGVKD. CDR3 coding DNA: TGTGCCGTCAGTGAGACCGGGACAGCGAACACCGGGGAGCTGTTTTTT. Protein product: CAVSETGTANTGELFF.

The chain employs TRBV10-3 and TRBJ2-1; possible D gene TRBD2, 9 bases. CDR1 ENHRY and CDR2 SYGVKD come from the germline V gene. The CDR3 consists of 14 residues. V gave up 9 bases and J gave up 7 bases, with 19 bases separating them. This CDR3 is CAIGAGGQGNEQFF. DNA of the CDR3: TGTGCCATTGGAGCGGGAGGACAGGGAAATGAGCAGTTCTTC.

This chain connects TRBV5-6 to TRBJ1-6; TRBD1 might be the D (5 bases). Germline V CDR1 and CDR2: SGHDT, YYEEEE. V lost 0 bases and J 8 bases, leaving 9 bases between the germline ends. The CDR3 loop spans 14 amino acids. CDR3 in DNA: TGTGCCAGCAGCTTGGCTGGGGGTGATTCACCCCTCCACTTT. Its translation is CASSLAGGDSPLHF.

Comments on this clonotype: Possible read error: a much larger clone is one base away. The V and J genes are TRBV6-1 and TRBJ1-2; the D gene is possibly TRBD1 (6 bases). Per the germline V gene, CDR1 is MNHNS and CDR2 is SASEGT. CDR3 length: 15 amino acids. DNA for the CDR3: TGTGCCGGCAGTCCTCCGGGACACCCGACCTATGGCTACACCTTC. Its translation is CAGSPPGHPTYGYTF.

This clonotype was seen only a few times. Its ends do not fully match the called genes, so a read error is possible. The chain recombines TRBV6-1 with TRBJ1-1; D uncertain. The germline V gene has CDR1 MNHNS and CDR2 SASEGT. CDR3 size: 14 residues. The CDR3 nucleotides read TGTGCCAGCACTGAAATGGCTGGGAACACTGAAGCTTTCTTT. Protein: CASTEMAGNTEAFF.

In its sample, this clonotype was seen many times. The chain links TRBV28 to TRBJ1-5; D perhaps matches TRBD1 (5 bases). This CDR3 is 13 amino acids long. Trimming stripped 6 bases from V and 9 bases from J, with 15 bases between. Germline loops: CDR1 MDHEN, CDR2 SYDVKM. This chain's CDR3 is CASSPGTYLPQHF. Here the CDR3 DNA reads TGTGCCAGCAGCCCCGGGACTTATCTGCCCCAGCATTTT.